Below are 15 T cell receptor beta chains sequenced from a single sample in a study of blood T cell repertoires in COVID-19. Sequencing was performed with immunoSEQ multiplex PCR; in TCRdb, only in-frame clones are kept and a portion is missing. The profile shows approximately 360,000 clones, 70% to 90% of them singletons. Input material: PBMCs or T cells enriched from blood (not recorded which). These receptors all come from a man aged 40-55 years in a cohort exposed to, infected with or recovered from COVID-19 (not recorded which).

The chain links TRBV6-5 to TRBJ1-2; TRBD1 is a possible D gene (6 bases). Trimming left V 2 bases short and J 2 bases short, with 12 bases between. The CDR3 totals 15 residues. Germline CDR1 MNHEY, CDR2 SVGAGI. For the CDR3, the DNA is TGTGCCAGCAGTTACAGGTACAGGGACAACTATGGCTACACCTTC. Translation: CASSYRYRDNYGYTF.

Of note for this clone: The junction shows a germline mismatch at one end, possibly a read error. The J gene is TRBJ1-5, the V gene TRBV4-1; D ambiguous. The CDR3 spans 14 residues. Germline CDR1 and CDR2: MGHRA and YSYEKL. The CDR3 sequence is CATSRPDTNQPQHF. CDR3 in DNA: TGCGCCACCAGCCGACCCGACACCAATCAGCCCCAGCATTTT.

Comments on this clone: This sample also contains other DNA sequences that code for the same CDR3. The CDR3 is CASSLRGYTEAFF. CDR3 in DNA: TGTGCCAGCAGTTTAAGAGGGTACACTGAAGCTTTCTTT. The V and J genes are TRBV27 and TRBJ1-1; no definite D call. The V and J ends lost 2 bases and 3 bases respectively, with 7 bases between them. CDR1 and CDR2 from the germline V gene are MNHEY and SMNVEV (reference sequence). The CDR3 sequence is 13 residues long.

The rearrangement uses TRBV29-1 and TRBJ2-1, with a possible D match to TRBD2 (5 bases). Germline CDR1 and CDR2: SQVTM and ANQGSEA. With 6 bases removed from V and 0 bases from J, the gap between germline ends came to 18 bases. The CDR3 totals 16 residues. The CDR3 loop is CSVARVAFSSYNEQFF. As DNA, the CDR3 is TGCAGCGTCGCGAGGGTAGCCTTCAGCTCCTACAATGAGCAGTTCTTC.

V is TRBV18 and J is TRBJ2-7; 7 nucleotides agree with TRBD1. V dropped 5 bases and J dropped 9; count of bases not matched to a gene: 7. The CDR3 is 12 residues long. In germline, CDR1 is KGHSH, CDR2 LQKENI. The CDR3 DNA is TGTGCCAGCTCAGAGGACAGGTCGCGGCAGTACTTC. Translated, it gives CASSEDRSRQYF.

The rearrangement uses TRBV28 and TRBJ2-1, with D possibly TRBD2 on 6 matching bases. Germline V gene sequence: CDR1 MDHEN, CDR2 SYDVKM. Deletions cut 9 bases from V and 0 bases from J, with 12 bases between. CDR3 length: 14 amino acids. The CDR3 DNA sequence: TGTGCCAGTCTCTCCGGGAGCTCCTACAATGAGCAGTTCTTC. It is translated as CASLSGSSYNEQFF.

The chain couples TRBV6-5 to TRBJ2-6; maybe TRBD2 (6 bases). The CDR3 sequence is 11 residues long. Per the germline V gene, CDR1 is MNHEY and CDR2 is SVGAGI. V was shortened by 6 bases and J by 12 bases, with 9 bases between the two germline ends. CDR3 loop: CASRPGGVLTF. The CDR3 nucleotides read TGTGCCAGCAGGCCCGGGGGCGTCCTGACTTTC.

The chain uses TRBV28 and TRBJ1-1; TRBD1 matches 7 bases. Germline trimming cut 2 bases from V and 0 bases from J; bases unmatched to any gene: 6. Germline CDR1 MDHEN, CDR2 SYDVKM. The CDR3 covers 16 residues. CDR3 amino acids: CASSLRGQTVNTEAFF. In DNA form, the CDR3 reads TGTGCCAGCAGTTTACGGGGACAGACGGTGAACACTGAAGCTTTCTTT. Variable domain in full (rest from reference TRBV28 and TRBJ1-1): DVKVTQSSRYLVKRTGEKVFLECVQDMDHENMFWYRQDPGLGLRLIYFSYDVKMKEKGDIPEGYSVSREKKERFSLILESASTNQTSMYLCASSLRGQTVNTEAFFGQGTRLTVV.

This chain joins TRBV7-2 and TRBJ2-1, with 10 nucleotides matching TRBD1. V gave up 1 base and J gave up 10 bases; unmatched junction bases: 7. Germline values: CDR1 SGHTA, CDR2 FQGNSA. The CDR3 loop spans 15 amino acids. The DNA for the CDR3 is TGTGCCAGCAGCTTAGGACAGGGGGCGAGTGGGGAGCAGTTCTTC. This gives the protein CASSLGQGASGEQFF.

J is TRBJ2-5 and V is TRBV27; D might be TRBD2 (5 bases). CDR3 length: 12 amino acids. Germline V gene data show CDR1 as MNHEY and CDR2 as SMNVEV (reference sequence). The V end lost 9 bases, the J end lost 3 bases, and 11 bases lay between the germline ends. The CDR3 region has the DNA TGTGCCAGAGGACTGAAGAAAGAGACCCAGTACTTC. This gives the protein CARGLKKETQYF.

This chain links TRBV5-4 with TRBJ1-5; D not resolved. V dropped 0 bases and J dropped 0 bases, with 7 bases sitting between them. The CDR3 runs 15 residues. Germline lookup yields CDR1 SGHNT and CDR2 YYREEE (reference sequence). The CDR3 loop is CASSLAGHSNQPQHF. CDR3 sequence (DNA): TGTGCCAGCAGCTTGGCAGGTCATAGCAATCAGCCCCAGCATTTT. Drawing the rest from reference TRBV5-4 and TRBJ1-5, the complete variable domain is ETGVTQSPTHLIKTRGQQVTLRCSSQSGHNTVSWYQQALGQGPQFIFQYYREEENGRGNFPPRFSGLQFPNYSSELNVNALELDDSALYLCASSLAGHSNQPQHFGDGTRLSIL.

The V call is TRBV4-2, the J call TRBJ2-7; 16 nucleotides align to TRBD2. This CDR3 has 18 amino acids. Germline V gene sequence: CDR1 LGHNA, CDR2 YNFKEQ. V gave up 3 bases and J gave up 0 bases; unmatched junction bases: 5. CDR3 region: CASSQEGLAGGGSYEQYF. CDR3 nucleotides: TGTGCCAGCAGCCAGGAGGGACTAGCGGGAGGGGGCTCCTACGAGCAGTACTTC.

The chain couples TRBV5-1 to TRBJ2-2; D ambiguous. The V and J ends lost 1 base and 1 base respectively, with 8 bases between them. CDR1 SGHRS and CDR2 YFSETQ come from the germline V gene. The CDR3 is 15 amino acids. The CDR3 protein is CASSLMTVNTGELFF. DNA of the CDR3: TGCGCCAGCAGCTTGATGACTGTGAACACCGGGGAGCTGTTTTTT.

The V and J genes are TRBV5-1 and TRBJ1-2; D is uncertain. The CDR3 has 15 amino acids. V lost 1 base, J lost 8 bases, and 18 bases lay in between. The germline CDR1 and CDR2 sequences are SGHRS and YFSETQ. The CDR3 nucleotides read TGCGCCAGCAGCTTGCCGATTGAGACTGTCGAGGGCTACACCTTC. It is translated as CASSLPIETVEGYTF.

This rearrangement joins TRBV29-1 to TRBJ1-1, with D possibly matching TRBD1 (5 bases). The germline V gene has CDR1 SQVTM and CDR2 ANQGSEA. CDR3 length: 13 residues. The germline V and J ends were trimmed by 5 bases and 0 bases, with 10 bases remaining between them. CDR3 loop: CSVQGNMNTEAFF. The CDR3, as DNA: TGCAGCGTTCAGGGCAACATGAACACTGAAGCTTTCTTT. The whole variable domain, remainder taken from reference TRBV29-1 and TRBJ1-1, is SAVISQKPSRDICQRGTSLTIQCQVDSQVTMMFWYRQQPGQSLTLIATANQGSEATYESGFVIDKFPISRPNLTFSTLTVSNMSPEDSSIYLCSVQGNMNTEAFFGQGTRLTVV.